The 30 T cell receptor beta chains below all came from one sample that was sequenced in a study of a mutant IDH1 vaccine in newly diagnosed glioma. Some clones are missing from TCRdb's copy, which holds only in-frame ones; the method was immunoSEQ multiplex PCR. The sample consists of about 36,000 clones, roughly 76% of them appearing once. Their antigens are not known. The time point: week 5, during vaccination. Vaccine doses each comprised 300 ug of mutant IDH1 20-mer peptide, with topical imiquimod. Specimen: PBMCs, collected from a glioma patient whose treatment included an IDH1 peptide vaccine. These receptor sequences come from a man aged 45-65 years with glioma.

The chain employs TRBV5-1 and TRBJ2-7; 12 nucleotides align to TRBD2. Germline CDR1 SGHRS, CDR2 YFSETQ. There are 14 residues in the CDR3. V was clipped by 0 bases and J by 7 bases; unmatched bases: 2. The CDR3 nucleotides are TGCGCCAGCAGCTTGGGACTAGCGGGAGTAGAGCAGTACTTC. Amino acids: CASSLGLAGVEQYF.

For the CDR3, the DNA is TGTGCCAGCAGCTCGAGGGACGCAGATTATAAGCAGTTCTTC. It specifies CASSSRDADYKQFF. The rearrangement links TRBV7-9 to TRBJ2-1; D possibly matches TRBD1 or TRBD2 (5 bases each). The ends were cut back, 4 bases at V and 11 bases at J, with 18 bases in the middle. Germline V gene sequence: CDR1 SEHNR, CDR2 FQNEAQ (reference sequence). The CDR3 is 14 amino acids.

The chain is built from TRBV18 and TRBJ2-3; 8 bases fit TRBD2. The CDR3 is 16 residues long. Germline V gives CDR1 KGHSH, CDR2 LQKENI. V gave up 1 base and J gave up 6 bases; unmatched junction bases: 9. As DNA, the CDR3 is TGTGCCAGCTCACCACGGAGATCGGGAGGGACGGATACGCAGTATTTT. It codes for CASSPRRSGGTDTQYF.

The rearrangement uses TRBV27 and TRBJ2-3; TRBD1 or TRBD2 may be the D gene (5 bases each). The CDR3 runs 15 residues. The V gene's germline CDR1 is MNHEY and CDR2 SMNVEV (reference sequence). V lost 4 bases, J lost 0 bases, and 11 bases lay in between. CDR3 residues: CASSSPGTSTDTQYF. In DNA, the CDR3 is TGTGCCAGCAGTTCCCCCGGGACCAGCACAGATACGCAGTATTTT.

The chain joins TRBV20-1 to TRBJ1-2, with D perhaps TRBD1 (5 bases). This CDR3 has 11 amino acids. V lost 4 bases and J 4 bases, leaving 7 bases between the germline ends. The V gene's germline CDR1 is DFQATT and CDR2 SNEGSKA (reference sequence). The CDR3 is CSAKGTYGYTF. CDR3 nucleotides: TGCAGTGCTAAGGGGACCTATGGCTACACCTTC.

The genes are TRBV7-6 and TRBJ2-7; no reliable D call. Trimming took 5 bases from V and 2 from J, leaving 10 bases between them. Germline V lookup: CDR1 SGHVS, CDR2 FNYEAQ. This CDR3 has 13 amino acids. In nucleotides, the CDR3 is TGTGCCAGCAGCCAGACCCAAACCTACGAGCAGTACTTC. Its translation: CASSQTQTYEQYF.

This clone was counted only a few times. The DNA of the CDR3 is TGTGCCTGGAGTGTTCGGGCAGGGAATCAGCCCCAGCATTTT. Translated, it gives CAWSVRAGNQPQHF. The chain recombines TRBV30 with TRBJ1-5; tentative D call: TRBD1 (5 bases). Per the germline V gene, CDR1 is GTSNPN and CDR2 is SVGIG (reference sequence). The CDR3 has 14 amino acids. Trimming pared 0 bases from V and 4 bases from J, leaving 10 bases between.

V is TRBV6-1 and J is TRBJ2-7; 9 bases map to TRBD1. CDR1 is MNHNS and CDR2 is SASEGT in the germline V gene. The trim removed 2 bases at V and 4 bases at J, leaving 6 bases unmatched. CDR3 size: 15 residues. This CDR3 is CASSELTGGSYEQYF. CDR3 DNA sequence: TGTGCCAGCAGTGAACTGACAGGGGGATCGTACGAGCAGTACTTC.

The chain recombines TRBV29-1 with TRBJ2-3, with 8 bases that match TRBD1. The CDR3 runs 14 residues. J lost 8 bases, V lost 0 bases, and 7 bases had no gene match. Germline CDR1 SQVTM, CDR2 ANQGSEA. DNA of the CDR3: TGCAGCGTTGAAGATCCCCCCCAGGGGGCTACGCAGTATTTT. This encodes CSVEDPPQGATQYF.

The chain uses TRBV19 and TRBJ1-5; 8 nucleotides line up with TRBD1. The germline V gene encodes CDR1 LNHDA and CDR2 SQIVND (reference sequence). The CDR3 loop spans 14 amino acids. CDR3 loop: CASRGQLSNQPQHF. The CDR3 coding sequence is TGTGCTAGCAGGGGGCAATTGAGCAATCAGCCCCAGCATTTT.

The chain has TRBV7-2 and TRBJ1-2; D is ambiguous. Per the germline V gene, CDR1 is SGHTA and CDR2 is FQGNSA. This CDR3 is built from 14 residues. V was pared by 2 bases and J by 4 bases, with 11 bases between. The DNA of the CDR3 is TGTGCCAGCAGCTTATCCACAGCAACCTATGGCTACACCTTC. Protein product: CASSLSTATYGYTF.

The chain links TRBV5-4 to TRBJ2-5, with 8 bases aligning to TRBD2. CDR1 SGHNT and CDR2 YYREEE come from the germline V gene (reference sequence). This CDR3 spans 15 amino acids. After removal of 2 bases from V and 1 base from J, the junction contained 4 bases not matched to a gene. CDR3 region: CASSFTSGSQETQYF. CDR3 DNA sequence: TGTGCCAGCAGCTTTACTAGCGGAAGCCAAGAGACCCAGTACTTC.

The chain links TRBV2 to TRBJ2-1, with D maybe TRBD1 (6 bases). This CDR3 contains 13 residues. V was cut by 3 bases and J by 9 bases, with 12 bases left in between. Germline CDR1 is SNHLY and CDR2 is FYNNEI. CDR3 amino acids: CASSESRGGEQFF. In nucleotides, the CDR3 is TGTGCCAGCAGTGAGTCCAGGGGTGGTGAGCAGTTCTTC.

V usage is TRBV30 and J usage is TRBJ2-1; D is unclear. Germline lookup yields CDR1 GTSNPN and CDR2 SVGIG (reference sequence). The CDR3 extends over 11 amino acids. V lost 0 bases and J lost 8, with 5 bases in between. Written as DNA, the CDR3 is TGTGCCTGGAGTGTGGAATATGAGCAGTTCTTC. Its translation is CAWSVEYEQFF.

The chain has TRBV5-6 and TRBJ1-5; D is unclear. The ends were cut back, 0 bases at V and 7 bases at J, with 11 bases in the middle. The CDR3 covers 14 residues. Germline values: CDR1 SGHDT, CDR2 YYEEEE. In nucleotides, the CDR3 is TGTGCCAGCAGCTTGGAAGGGATTAACCAGCCCCAGCATTTT. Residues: CASSLEGINQPQHF.

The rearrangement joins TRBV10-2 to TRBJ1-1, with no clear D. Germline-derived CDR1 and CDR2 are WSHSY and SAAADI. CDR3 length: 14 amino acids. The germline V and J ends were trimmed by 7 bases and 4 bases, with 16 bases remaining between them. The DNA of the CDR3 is TGCGCCAGCAAAGACGCCAGAGTGGGCACTGAAGCTTTCTTT. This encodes CASKDARVGTEAFF.

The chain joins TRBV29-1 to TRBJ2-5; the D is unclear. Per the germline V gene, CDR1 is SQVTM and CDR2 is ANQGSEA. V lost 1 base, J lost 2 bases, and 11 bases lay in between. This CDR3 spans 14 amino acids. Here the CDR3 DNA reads TGCAGCGTTGAAGTGGCTACTGTACAAGAGACCCAGTACTTC. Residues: CSVEVATVQETQYF. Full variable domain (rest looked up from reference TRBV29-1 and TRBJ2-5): SAVISQKPSRDICQRGTSLTIQCQVDSQVTMMFWYRQQPGQSLTLIATANQGSEATYESGFVIDKFPISRPNLTFSTLTVSNMSPEDSSIYLCSVEVATVQETQYFGPGTRLLVL.

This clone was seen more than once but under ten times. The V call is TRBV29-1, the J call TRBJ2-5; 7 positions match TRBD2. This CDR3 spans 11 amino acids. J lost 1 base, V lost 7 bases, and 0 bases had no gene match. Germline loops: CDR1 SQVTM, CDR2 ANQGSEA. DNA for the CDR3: TGCAGCGGGGGGGGCCAAGAGACCCAGTACTTC. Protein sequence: CSGGGQETQYF.

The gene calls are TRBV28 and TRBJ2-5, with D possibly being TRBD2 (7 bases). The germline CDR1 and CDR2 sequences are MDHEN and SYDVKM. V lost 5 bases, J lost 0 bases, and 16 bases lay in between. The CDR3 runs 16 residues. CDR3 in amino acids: CASSPGGGLYQETQYF. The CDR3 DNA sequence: TGTGCCAGCAGTCCGGGGGGCGGATTGTACCAAGAGACCCAGTACTTC.

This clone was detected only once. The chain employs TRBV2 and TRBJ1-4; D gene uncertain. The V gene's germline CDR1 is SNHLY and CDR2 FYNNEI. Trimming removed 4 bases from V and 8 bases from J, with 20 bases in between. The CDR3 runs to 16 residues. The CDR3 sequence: CASSVGPLGSGEKLFF. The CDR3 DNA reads TGTGCCAGCAGTGTAGGCCCCTTGGGAAGTGGGGAAAAACTGTTTTTT. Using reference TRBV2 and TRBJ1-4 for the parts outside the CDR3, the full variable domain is EPEVTQTPSHQVTQMGQEVILRCVPISNHLYFYWYRQILGQKVEFLVSFYNNEISEKSEIFDDQFSVERPDGSNFTLKIRSTKLEDSAMYFCASSVGPLGSGEKLFFGSGTQLSVL.

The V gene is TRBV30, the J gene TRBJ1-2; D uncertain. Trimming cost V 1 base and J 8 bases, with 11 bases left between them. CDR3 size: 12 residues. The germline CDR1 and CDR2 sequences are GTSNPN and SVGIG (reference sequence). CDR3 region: CAWSASKGGYTF. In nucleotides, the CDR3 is TGTGCCTGGAGTGCATCCAAAGGGGGCTACACCTTC.

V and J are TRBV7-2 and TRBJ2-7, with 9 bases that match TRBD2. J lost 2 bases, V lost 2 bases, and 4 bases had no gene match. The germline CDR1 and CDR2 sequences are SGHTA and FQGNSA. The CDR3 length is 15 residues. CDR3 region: CASSLSRGGAYEQYF. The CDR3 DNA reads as TGTGCCAGCAGCTTATCGCGGGGGGGGGCCTACGAGCAGTACTTC.

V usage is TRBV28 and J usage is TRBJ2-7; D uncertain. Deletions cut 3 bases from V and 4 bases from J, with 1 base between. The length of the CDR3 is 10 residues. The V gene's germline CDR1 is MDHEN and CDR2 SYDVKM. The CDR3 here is CASSLYEQYF. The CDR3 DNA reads TGTGCCAGCAGTTTGTACGAGCAGTACTTC. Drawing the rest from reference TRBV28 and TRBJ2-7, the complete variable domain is DVKVTQSSRYLVKRTGEKVFLECVQDMDHENMFWYRQDPGLGLRLIYFSYDVKMKEKGDIPEGYSVSREKKERFSLILESASTNQTSMYLCASSLYEQYFGPGTRLTVT.

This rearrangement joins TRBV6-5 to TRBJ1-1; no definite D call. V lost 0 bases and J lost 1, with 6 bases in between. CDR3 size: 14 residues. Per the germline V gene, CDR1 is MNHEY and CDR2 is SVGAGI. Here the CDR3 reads CASSYSAANTEAFF. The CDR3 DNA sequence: TGTGCCAGCAGTTACTCAGCAGCGAACACTGAAGCTTTCTTT.

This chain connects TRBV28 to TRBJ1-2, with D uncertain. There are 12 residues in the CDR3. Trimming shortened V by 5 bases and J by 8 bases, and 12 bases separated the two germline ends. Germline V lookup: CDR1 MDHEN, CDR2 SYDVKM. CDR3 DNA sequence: TGTGCCAGCAGTAGTAAACCGGGGGGCTACACCTTC. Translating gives CASSSKPGGYTF.

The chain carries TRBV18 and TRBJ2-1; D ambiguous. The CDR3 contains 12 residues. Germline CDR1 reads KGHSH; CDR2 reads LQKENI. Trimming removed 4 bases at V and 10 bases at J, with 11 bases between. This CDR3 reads CASSHQVDEQFF. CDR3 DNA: TGTGCCAGCTCACATCAGGTGGACGAGCAGTTCTTC.

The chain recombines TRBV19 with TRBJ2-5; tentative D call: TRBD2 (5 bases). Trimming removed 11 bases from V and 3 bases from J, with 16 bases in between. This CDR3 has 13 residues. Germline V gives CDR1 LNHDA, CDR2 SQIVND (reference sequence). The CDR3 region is CASQGSGEETQYF. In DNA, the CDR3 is TGTGCCTCCCAAGGGAGTGGAGAAGAGACCCAGTACTTC.

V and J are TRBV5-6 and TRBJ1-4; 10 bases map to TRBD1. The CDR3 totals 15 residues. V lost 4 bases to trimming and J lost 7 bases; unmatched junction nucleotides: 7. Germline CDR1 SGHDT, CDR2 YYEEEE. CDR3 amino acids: CASSPTGTGVEKLFF. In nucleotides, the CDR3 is TGTGCCAGCAGCCCTACCGGGACAGGGGTTGAAAAACTGTTTTTT.

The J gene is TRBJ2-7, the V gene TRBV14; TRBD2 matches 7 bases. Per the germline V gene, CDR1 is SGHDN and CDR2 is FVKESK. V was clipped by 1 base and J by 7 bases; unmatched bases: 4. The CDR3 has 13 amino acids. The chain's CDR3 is CASSQGEGWEQYF. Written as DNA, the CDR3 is TGTGCCAGCAGCCAAGGGGAGGGCTGGGAGCAGTACTTC.

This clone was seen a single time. This CDR3 is CASNVSPGELFF. The CDR3 coding sequence is TGTGCCAGCAACGTCTCCCCCGGGGAGCTGTTTTTT. The chain employs TRBV28 and TRBJ2-2; no reliable D call. Germline lookup yields CDR1 MDHEN and CDR2 SYDVKM. Trimming removed 7 bases from V and 6 bases from J, with 9 bases in between. This CDR3 region has 12 residues. Complete variable domain (other parts from reference TRBV28 and TRBJ2-2): DVKVTQSSRYLVKRTGEKVFLECVQDMDHENMFWYRQDPGLGLRLIYFSYDVKMKEKGDIPEGYSVSREKKERFSLILESASTNQTSMYLCASNVSPGELFFGEGSRLTVL.